These 13 T cell receptor beta chains originate from one sample sequenced in a study of cytomegalovirus exposure and HLA in healthy donors. The PCR had 60 Vbeta and 13 Jbeta primers. Sequenced by immunoSEQ multiplex PCR; TCRdb stores in-frame clones only, minus some. The profile shows under 150,000 clones, approximately 80% of them singletons. Sequenced: PBMCs. The receptors were sampled from a woman between 18 and 30 years old in good health and CMV-seronegative.

The chain combines TRBV2 with TRBJ2-7; 11 positions agree with TRBD1. Germline V CDR1 and CDR2: SNHLY, FYNNEI. The CDR3 is 14 amino acids. V was clipped by 10 bases and J by 6 bases; unmatched bases: 11. The CDR3 is CAIAGGTGGLEQYF. In nucleotides, the CDR3 is TGTGCCATCGCCGGGGGGACAGGGGGTCTCGAGCAGTACTTC.

This chain uses TRBV28 with TRBJ2-7; 10 nucleotides align to TRBD1. V shed 7 bases and J 5 bases; nucleotides not matched to a gene: 8. The germline CDR1 and CDR2 sequences are MDHEN and SYDVKM. The CDR3 spans 14 residues. DNA for the CDR3: TGTGCCAGCATAAGTGACAGGGGGCTCGACGAGCAGTACTTC. This codes for CASISDRGLDEQYF.

The chain is built from TRBV5-1 and TRBJ2-3; possible D gene TRBD2, 6 bases. The CDR3 loop spans 13 amino acids. Trimming took off 0 bases at V and 7 bases at J, with 9 bases between the two ends. The germline gives CDR1 SGHRS, CDR2 YFSETQ. The CDR3 spells CASSLGGEYTQYF. The CDR3 nucleotides are TGCGCCAGCAGCTTGGGGGGGGAGTATACGCAGTATTTT.

This clone was seen a few times. The chain recombines TRBV7-2 with TRBJ1-1, with D possibly being TRBD1 (5 bases). From germline, CDR1 is SGHTA and CDR2 FQGNSA. This CDR3 contains 14 residues. Trimming stripped 4 bases from V and 5 bases from J, with 14 bases between. CDR3 loop: CASSSGLLRTEAFF. The CDR3 DNA is TGTGCCAGCAGCTCGGGACTCCTGAGGACTGAAGCTTTCTTT.

This clone turned up a few times. Different DNA sequences within this sample yield the same CDR3. The CDR3: CASSVDTSGNTIYF. The CDR3 nucleotides read TGTGCCAGCAGCGTTGACACCTCTGGAAACACCATATATTTT. The rearrangement joins TRBV9 to TRBJ1-3, with D unclear. Trimming removed 2 bases from V and 0 bases from J, with 6 bases in between. The CDR3 loop spans 14 amino acids. The germline CDR1 and CDR2 sequences are SGDLS and YYNGEE.

The chain combines TRBV28 with TRBJ2-1; a possible D gene is TRBD1 (6 bases). Germline V gene lookup returns CDR1 MDHEN and CDR2 SYDVKM. The CDR3 sequence is 18 residues long. V shed 2 bases and J shed 6 bases, with 23 bases lying between them. CDR3 region: CASSLGGYREKKSNEQFF. The DNA for the CDR3 is TGTGCCAGCAGTTTAGGGGGCTACAGGGAAAAGAAAAGCAATGAGCAGTTCTTC.

The V call is TRBV5-1, the J call TRBJ1-5; D is unclear. The germline V gene has CDR1 SGHRS and CDR2 YFSETQ. This CDR3 is 15 amino acids long. V was clipped by 0 bases and J by 4 bases, with 11 bases between them. The CDR3 region is CASSLGASANQPQHF. The CDR3 coding sequence is TGCGCCAGCAGCTTGGGGGCGTCAGCTAATCAGCCCCAGCATTTT.

This clone appeared a few times. The chain carries TRBV28 and TRBJ2-1, with a tentative D call TRBD1 (8 bases). The CDR3 spans 14 residues. CDR1 MDHEN and CDR2 SYDVKM come from the germline V gene. V lost 3 bases and J 9 bases, leaving 15 bases between the germline ends. The DNA for the CDR3 is TGTGCCAGCAGTTTCCCAGGGGGCGGGAGTGAGCAGTTCTTC. Encoded protein: CASSFPGGGSEQFF.

This sequence joins TRBV28 and TRBJ2-3, with 7 positions matching TRBD1. This CDR3 contains 20 residues. Trimming took 7 bases from V and 1 from J; bases not matched to a gene: 23. Germline values: CDR1 MDHEN, CDR2 SYDVKM. This chain's CDR3 is CASTSPPDRWGYLRTDTQYF. DNA of the CDR3: TGTGCCAGCACCTCCCCCCCGGACAGGTGGGGCTATCTACGCACAGATACGCAGTATTTT.

The chain joins TRBV6-1 to TRBJ2-1; D perhaps matches TRBD2 (7 bases). Germline V CDR1 and CDR2: MNHNS, SASEGT. This CDR3 contains 18 residues. V was pared by 0 bases and J by 5 bases, with 20 bases between. The CDR3 reads CASSEAHRSTGRDNEQFF. The CDR3 bases are TGTGCCAGCAGTGAAGCCCACCGATCAACAGGGAGGGACAATGAGCAGTTCTTC.

V is TRBV29-1 and J is TRBJ2-2; 7 positions match TRBD1. CDR3 length: 15 residues. CDR1 is SQVTM, CDR2 ANQGSEA, per germline. With 1 base clipped from V and 1 base from J, the junction kept 3 bases outside the gene matches. CDR3 DNA sequence: TGCAGCGTTGAAGTGGGGACAGTGAACACCGGGGAGCTGTTTTTT. Its translation is CSVEVGTVNTGELFF.

A few counts support this clone. The chain recombines TRBV5-1 with TRBJ2-3; 9 bases fit TRBD1. Germline assignment: CDR1 SGHRS and CDR2 YFSETQ. Losses at the gene ends were 4 bases for V and 4 bases for J; bases not matched to a gene: 7. CDR3 length: 15 residues. The CDR3 is CASSPSQGAADTQYF. CDR3 in DNA: TGCGCCAGCAGCCCGTCACAGGGGGCAGCAGATACGCAGTATTTT.

The V call is TRBV27, the J call TRBJ2-5; TRBD1 might be the D (7 bases). Trimming left V 5 bases short and J 0 bases short, with 13 bases between. This CDR3 contains 15 residues. The germline gives CDR1 MNHEY, CDR2 SMNVEV (reference sequence). The CDR3 loop reads CASSRRDSHQETQYF. CDR3 sequence (DNA): TGTGCCAGCAGTAGGAGGGACAGCCACCAAGAGACCCAGTACTTC.